These 18 T cell receptor beta chains originate from one sample sequenced in a study of blood T cell repertoires in COVID-19 (dated by TCRdb to the early 2020s). To prepare the library, the immunoSEQ multiplex PCR assay was applied. The table was pulled from immuneACCESS by TCRdb, which kept in-frame rearrangements only. Such tables lose some clones; where checked, under half of the loss comes from unresolved V genes, and the rest has no known cause. This sample holds over 120,000 clones; around 88% were observed only once. The ten top clones hold under 3% of the sample. What was sequenced was peripheral blood. The receptor set was obtained from a man aged 55 to 70 with active or convalescent COVID-19.

V gene TRBV27 combines with J gene TRBJ1-5; weak D call: TRBD1 (6 bases). Germline assignment: CDR1 MNHEY and CDR2 SMNVEV (reference sequence). This CDR3 has 15 amino acids. V lost 5 bases and J 7 bases, leaving 18 bases between the germline ends. The CDR3 is CASSKARTARQPQHF. The DNA for the CDR3 is TGTGCCAGCAGTAAAGCCCGGACAGCCAGGCAGCCCCAGCATTTT.

This clone appeared a few times. The CDR3 coding sequence is TGTGCCACCAGTGATACACCGGGACAGGGTTTCGACGAGCAGTACTTC. Its protein is CATSDTPGQGFDEQYF. This chain connects TRBV24-1 to TRBJ2-7; 9 nucleotides match TRBD1. The germline gives CDR1 KGHDR, CDR2 SFDVKD. J was trimmed by 5 bases and V by 3 bases; bases with no gene match: 10. This CDR3 spans 16 amino acids.

The V call is TRBV3-1 (or the pseudogene TRBV3-2), the J call TRBJ1-5; maybe TRBD1 (5 bases). CDR3 length equals 14 residues. V was pared by 1 base and J by 7 bases, with 11 bases between. Germline V gene lookup returns CDR1 LGHDT and CDR2 YNNKEL (reference sequence). CDR3 sequence reads: CASSQGPGKQPQHF. CDR3 nucleotide sequence: TGTGCCAGCAGCCAAGGTCCAGGGAAACAGCCCCAGCATTTT.

The chain employs TRBV6-1 and TRBJ1-5; D not resolved. Trimming removed 3 bases from V and 6 bases from J, with 18 bases in between. From germline, CDR1 is MNHNS and CDR2 SASEGT. This CDR3 is built from 16 residues. CDR3 sequence (DNA): TGTGCCAGCAGTGAGGAGGCCGGCCTTGCACGTCAGCCCCAGCATTTT. This encodes CASSEEAGLARQPQHF.

The chain recombines TRBV27 with TRBJ2-3; TRBD2 matches at 11 bases. Germline V gene lookup returns CDR1 MNHEY and CDR2 SMNVEV (reference sequence). After removal of 8 bases from V and 0 bases from J, the junction contained 7 bases not matched to a gene. The CDR3 is 16 amino acids. CDR3 coding DNA: TGTGCCAGCCAACCTCTAGCGGGGGGTAGCACAGATACGCAGTATTTT. This translates into CASQPLAGGSTDTQYF.

The chain is built from TRBV7-2 and TRBJ2-1; TRBD2 aligns across 8 bases. The CDR3 spans 16 residues. Losses at the gene ends were 7 bases for V and 4 bases for J; bases not matched to a gene: 12. Looked up from germline, CDR1 is SGHTA and CDR2 is FQGNSA. This chain's CDR3 is CASTAYEGLGYNEQFF. In nucleotides, the CDR3 is TGTGCCAGCACCGCTTATGAGGGACTAGGGTACAATGAGCAGTTCTTC.

This clone was found a few times. The CDR3 sequence is CASSATGTIAFF. The CDR3 nucleotides read TGTGCCAGCAGCGCCACAGGGACGATAGCTTTCTTT. The chain uses TRBV7-9 and TRBJ1-1, with a weak D call TRBD1 (6 bases). The germline CDR1 and CDR2 sequences are SEHNR and FQNEAQ (reference sequence). Trimming took 5 bases from V and 10 from J, leaving 14 bases between them. CDR3 length equals 12 residues. The full variable domain, its missing parts supplied by reference TRBV7-9 and TRBJ1-1, is DTGVSQNPRHKITKRGQNVTFRCDPISEHNRLYWYRQTLGQGPEFLTYFQNEAQLEKSRLLSDRFSAERPKGSFSTLEIQRTEQGDSAMYLCASSATGTIAFFGQGTRLTVV.

The gene calls are TRBV3-1 (or the pseudogene TRBV3-2) and TRBJ2-7; no clear D gene. The V gene's germline CDR1 is LGHDT and CDR2 YNNKEL (reference sequence). This CDR3 has 13 residues. The V and J ends lost 2 bases and 5 bases respectively, with 10 bases between them. The CDR3 spells CASSQLSGHEQYF. The CDR3 DNA sequence: TGTGCCAGCAGCCAACTCTCAGGCCACGAGCAGTACTTC.

This clone was detected only once. The J gene is TRBJ1-3, the V gene TRBV28, with a possible D match to TRBD1 (5 bases). From germline, CDR1 is MDHEN and CDR2 SYDVKM. The CDR3 is 12 amino acids. V was shortened by 5 bases and J by 7 bases, with 9 bases between the two germline ends. CDR3 coding DNA: TGTGCCAGCAGTCGCAGGGTGAACACCATATATTTT. Its protein is CASSRRVNTIYF.

The V call is TRBV7-9, the J call TRBJ2-7; 7 nucleotides line up with TRBD1. This CDR3 is 14 amino acids long. Germline V gene lookup returns CDR1 SEHNR and CDR2 FQNEAQ (reference sequence). J lost 0 bases, V lost 7 bases, and 6 bases had no gene match. The CDR3, as DNA: TGTGCCAGCAACTCGGACAGGTACTCCTACGAGCAGTACTTC. Its protein product is CASNSDRYSYEQYF.

This chain links TRBV5-5 with TRBJ2-5; 8 bases map to TRBD1. Looked up from germline, CDR1 is SGHKS and CDR2 is YYEKEE (reference sequence). The CDR3 is 15 residues long. Trimming at V came to 1 base and at J to 4 bases, leaving 6 bases not matched to a gene. CDR3 sequence: CASSLLQGERETQYF. DNA for the CDR3: TGTGCCAGCAGCTTGCTACAGGGGGAAAGAGAGACCCAGTACTTC.

The chain employs TRBV7-8 and TRBJ2-5; 7 bases are shared with TRBD1. The V segment lost 5 bases and the J segment 5 bases; nucleotides outside the gene matches: 14. This CDR3 region has 16 residues. CDR1 is SGHVS and CDR2 is FQNEAQ in the germline V gene. The CDR3 DNA follows: TGTGCCAGCAGCCAACCTCTCCGGACAGGAGGCGAGACCCAGTACTTC. It encodes CASSQPLRTGGETQYF. Full variable domain (remainder filled in from reference TRBV7-8 and TRBJ2-5): GAGVSQSPRYKVAKRGQDVALRCDPISGHVSLFWYQQALGQGPEFLTYFQNEAQLDKSGLPSDRFFAERPEGSVSTLKIQRTQQEDSAVYLCASSQPLRTGGETQYFGPGTRLLVL.

This clone has only a few counts. The CDR3: CASRGTGTDTGELFF. CDR3 coding DNA: TGTGCCAGCAGGGGGACAGGGACGGACACCGGGGAGCTGTTTTTT. The chain carries TRBV2 and TRBJ2-2; 9 nucleotides align to TRBD1. V lost 6 bases to trimming and J lost 3 bases; unmatched junction nucleotides: 5. The CDR3 totals 15 residues. CDR1 is SNHLY, CDR2 FYNNEI, per germline.

The chain is built from TRBV9 and TRBJ1-6, with unresolved D. The CDR3 is 17 residues long. Trimming cost V 0 bases and J 6 bases, with 16 bases left between them. The germline CDR1 and CDR2 sequences are SGDLS and YYNGEE. The CDR3 sequence: CASSVVPAQDGNSPLHF. The CDR3 coding sequence is TGTGCCAGCAGCGTAGTCCCGGCCCAGGATGGTAATTCACCCCTCCACTTT. Supplemented by reference TRBV9 and TRBJ1-6, the full variable domain reads DSGVTQTPKHLITATGQRVTLRCSPRSGDLSVYWYQQSLDQGLQFLIQYYNGEERAKGNILERFSAQQFPDLHSELNLSSLELGDSALYFCASSVVPAQDGNSPLHFGNGTRLTVT.

The chain has TRBV2 and TRBJ2-5, with 14 bases identical to TRBD2. Germline lookup yields CDR1 SNHLY and CDR2 FYNNEI. The CDR3 sequence is 16 residues long. The V segment lost 6 bases and the J segment 1 base; nucleotides outside the gene matches: 4. This chain's CDR3 is CASRSGLAGVQETQYF. The CDR3 DNA is TGTGCCAGCAGATCGGGACTAGCGGGGGTCCAAGAGACCCAGTACTTC.

The chain couples TRBV5-4 to TRBJ2-1; weak D call: TRBD2 (6 bases). This CDR3 region has 14 residues. Germline V gene sequence: CDR1 SGHNT, CDR2 YYREEE (reference sequence). Trimming left V 5 bases short and J 1 base short, with 10 bases between. In DNA, the CDR3 is TGTGCCAGCAGTAAGACTAGTTCCTACAATGAGCAGTTCTTC. As protein: CASSKTSSYNEQFF.

The chain has TRBV28 and TRBJ1-5; weak D call: TRBD1 (5 bases). CDR3 length equals 14 residues. Deletions cut 8 bases from V and 5 bases from J, with 16 bases between. Germline V lookup: CDR1 MDHEN, CDR2 SYDVKM. The CDR3 loop reads CASYNGGSYQPQHF. CDR3 nucleotides: TGTGCCAGCTATAACGGGGGTTCCTATCAGCCCCAGCATTTT.

The chain couples TRBV18 to TRBJ2-5; no clear D. Germline CDR1 is KGHSH and CDR2 is LQKENI. The V and J ends lost 2 bases and 1 base respectively, with 5 bases between them. This CDR3 is 13 amino acids long. The CDR3 region is CASSPSLQETQYF. CDR3 nucleotide sequence: TGTGCCAGCTCACCAAGCCTCCAAGAGACCCAGTACTTC.